This paragraph covers one T cell receptor (beta chain) sequence. The antigen remains undetermined. This may be a read error: a much more frequent sequence differs by one nucleotide. Time point meaning: newly diagnosed GD, antithyroid drugs for less than 3 months. The authors made the TCR library using RNA they extracted from PBMCs. As a group, patients came from one endocrinology department in Xi'an, China. Germline V gives CDR1 MNHEY, CDR2 SVGEGT. The CDR3 has 15 amino acids. The entry originates in a study of regulatory T cells in long-lasting Graves disease. At the level of the study: Newly diagnosed Graves' patients took antithyroid drugs under 3 months. Overall study findings and caveats: TRBV28, TRBJ1-2 and TRBJ2-5 were favored in persistent disease.

Arm-PCR of CDR3 regions and iRepertoire HTBI primers were used to build TCR beta libraries. TCRdb itself ran the multiplex PCR reads through MiXCR, one entry per CDR3 protein. The sample has about 520,000 distinct CDR3 sequences, 12% seen once. A further study also used this sample, focusing on T cells in Graves' hyperthyroidism and ophthalmopathy. Per that paper: Researchers found most expanded thyroid clonotypes above 0.001 in blood as well.

The sample was peripheral blood mononuclear cells (PBMCs), taken at new diagnosis, from a patient treated with antithyroid drugs. The rearrangement uses TRBV6-2 or TRBV6-3 and TRBJ1-6; tentative D call: TRBD1 (6 bases). This sequence was found in a woman in her 30s with Graves disease. The CDR3 nucleotides are TGTGCCAGCAGTGGGGGGGCTCGGAAGAATTCACCCCCCCACTTT. Amino acids: CASSGGARKNSPPHF.